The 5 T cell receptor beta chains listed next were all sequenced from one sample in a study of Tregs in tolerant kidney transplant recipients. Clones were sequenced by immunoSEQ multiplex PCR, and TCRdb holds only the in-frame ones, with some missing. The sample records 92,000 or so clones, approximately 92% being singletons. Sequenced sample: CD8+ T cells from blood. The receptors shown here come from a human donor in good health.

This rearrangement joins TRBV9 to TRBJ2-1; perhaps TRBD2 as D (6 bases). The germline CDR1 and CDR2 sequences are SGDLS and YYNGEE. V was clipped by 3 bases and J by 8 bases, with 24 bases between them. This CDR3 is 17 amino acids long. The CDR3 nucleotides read TGTGCCAGCAGCGCGAGAGGTGGGACTCTCTTTCCTCATGAGCAGTTCTTC. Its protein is CASSARGGTLFPHEQFF.

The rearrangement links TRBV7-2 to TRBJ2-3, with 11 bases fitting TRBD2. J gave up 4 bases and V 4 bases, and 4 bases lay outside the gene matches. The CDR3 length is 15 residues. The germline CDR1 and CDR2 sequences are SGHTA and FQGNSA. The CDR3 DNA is TGTGCCAGCAGCTCTTTAGCGGGAGGGCCAGATACGCAGTATTTT. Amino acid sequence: CASSSLAGGPDTQYF.

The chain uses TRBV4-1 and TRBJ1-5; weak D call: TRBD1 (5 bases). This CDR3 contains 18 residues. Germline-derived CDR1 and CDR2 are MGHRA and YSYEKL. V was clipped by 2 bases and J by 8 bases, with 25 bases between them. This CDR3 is CASSQTGQLNLAAEPQHF. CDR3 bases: TGCGCCAGCAGCCAAACAGGTCAGCTGAATCTAGCGGCGGAGCCCCAGCATTTT.

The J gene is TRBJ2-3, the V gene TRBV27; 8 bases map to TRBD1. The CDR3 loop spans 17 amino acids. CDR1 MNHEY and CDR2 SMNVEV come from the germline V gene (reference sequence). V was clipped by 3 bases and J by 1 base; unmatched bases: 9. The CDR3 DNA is TGTGCCAGCAGTTTGCTTACCGGGACAGGAGGCACAGATACGCAGTATTTT. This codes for CASSLLTGTGGTDTQYF.

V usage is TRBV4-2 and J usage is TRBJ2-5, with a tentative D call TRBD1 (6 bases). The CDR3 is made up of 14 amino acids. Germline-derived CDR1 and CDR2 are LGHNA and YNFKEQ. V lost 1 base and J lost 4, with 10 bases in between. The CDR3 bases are TGTGCCAGCAGCCAAGGTGGGGGCCGAGAGACCCAGTACTTC. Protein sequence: CASSQGGGRETQYF.